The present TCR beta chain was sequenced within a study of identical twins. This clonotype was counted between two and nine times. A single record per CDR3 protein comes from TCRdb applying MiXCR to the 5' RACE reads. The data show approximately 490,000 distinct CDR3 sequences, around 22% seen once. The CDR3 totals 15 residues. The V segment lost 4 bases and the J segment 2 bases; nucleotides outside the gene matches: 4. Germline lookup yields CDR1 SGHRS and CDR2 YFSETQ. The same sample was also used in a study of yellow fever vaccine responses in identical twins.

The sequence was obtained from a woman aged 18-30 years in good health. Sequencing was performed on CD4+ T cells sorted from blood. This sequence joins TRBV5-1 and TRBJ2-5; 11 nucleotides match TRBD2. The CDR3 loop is CASSGLAGGQETQYF. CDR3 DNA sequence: TGCGCCAGCAGCGGCCTAGCGGGGGGACAAGAGACCCAGTACTTC.